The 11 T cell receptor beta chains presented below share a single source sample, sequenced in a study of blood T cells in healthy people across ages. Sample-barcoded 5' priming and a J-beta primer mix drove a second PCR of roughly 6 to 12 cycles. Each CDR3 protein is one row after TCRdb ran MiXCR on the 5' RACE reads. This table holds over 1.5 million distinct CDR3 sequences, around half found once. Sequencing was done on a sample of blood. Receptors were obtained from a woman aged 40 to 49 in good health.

CDR3 sequence reads: CSASGLWPNDEQFF. The CDR3, as DNA: TGCAGTGCTAGCGGTTTGTGGCCTAATGATGAGCAGTTCTTC. The chain employs TRBV20-1 and TRBJ2-1; no reliable D call. The CDR3 covers 14 residues. The V end was cut by 3 bases, the J end by 8 bases, with 17 bases between. Per germline, CDR1 DFQATT and CDR2 SNEGSKA (reference sequence).

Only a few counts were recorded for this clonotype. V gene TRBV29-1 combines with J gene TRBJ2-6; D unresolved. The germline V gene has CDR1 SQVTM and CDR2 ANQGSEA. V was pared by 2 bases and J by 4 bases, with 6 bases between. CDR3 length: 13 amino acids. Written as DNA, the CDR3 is TGCAGCGTTGAAAGGCAGGGGGCCAACGTCCTGACTTTC. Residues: CSVERQGANVLTF.

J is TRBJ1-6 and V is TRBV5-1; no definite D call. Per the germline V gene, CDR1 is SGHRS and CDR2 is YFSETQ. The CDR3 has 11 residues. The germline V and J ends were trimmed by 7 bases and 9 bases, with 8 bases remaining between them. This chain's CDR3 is CASGESSPLHF. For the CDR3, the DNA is TGCGCCAGCGGGGAAAGTTCACCCCTCCACTTT.

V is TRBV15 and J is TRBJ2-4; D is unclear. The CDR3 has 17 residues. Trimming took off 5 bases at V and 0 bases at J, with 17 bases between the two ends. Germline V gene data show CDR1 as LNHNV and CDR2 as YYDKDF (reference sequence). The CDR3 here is CATSFNRGTVAKNIQYF. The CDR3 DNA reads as TGTGCCACCAGCTTTAATAGAGGTACTGTAGCCAAAAACATTCAGTACTTC.

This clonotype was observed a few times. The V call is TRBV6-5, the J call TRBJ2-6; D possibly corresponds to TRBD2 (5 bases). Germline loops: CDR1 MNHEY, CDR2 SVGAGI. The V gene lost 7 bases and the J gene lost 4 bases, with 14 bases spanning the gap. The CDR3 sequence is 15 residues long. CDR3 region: CASIRLASGANVLTF. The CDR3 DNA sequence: TGTGCCAGCATAAGGCTAGCCTCAGGGGCCAACGTCCTGACTTTC.

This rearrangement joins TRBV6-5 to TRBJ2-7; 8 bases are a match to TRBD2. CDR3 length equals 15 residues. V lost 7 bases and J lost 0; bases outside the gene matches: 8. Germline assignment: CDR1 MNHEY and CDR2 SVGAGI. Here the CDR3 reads CASNPAGASSYEQYF. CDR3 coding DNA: TGTGCCAGCAACCCAGCGGGGGCCAGCTCCTACGAGCAGTACTTC.

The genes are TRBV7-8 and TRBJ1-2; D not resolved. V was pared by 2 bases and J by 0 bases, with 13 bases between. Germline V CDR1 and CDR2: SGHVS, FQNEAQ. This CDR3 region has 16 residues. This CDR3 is CASSLSLRTTNYGYTF. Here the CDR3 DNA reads TGTGCCAGCAGCTTATCGCTAAGGACGACTAACTATGGCTACACCTTC.

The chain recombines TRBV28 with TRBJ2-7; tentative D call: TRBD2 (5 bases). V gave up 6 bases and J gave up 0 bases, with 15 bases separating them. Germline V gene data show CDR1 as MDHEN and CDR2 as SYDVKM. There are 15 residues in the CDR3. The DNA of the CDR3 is TGTGCCAGCAGAATCCCCGGGGTAGCCTCCTACGAGCAGTACTTC. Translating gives CASRIPGVASYEQYF.

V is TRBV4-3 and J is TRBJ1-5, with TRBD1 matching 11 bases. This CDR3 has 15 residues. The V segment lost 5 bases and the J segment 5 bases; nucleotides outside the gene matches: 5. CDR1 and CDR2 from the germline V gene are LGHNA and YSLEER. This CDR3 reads CASSKRTGGDQPQHF. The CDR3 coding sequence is TGCGCCAGCAGCAAAAGGACAGGGGGCGATCAGCCCCAGCATTTT.

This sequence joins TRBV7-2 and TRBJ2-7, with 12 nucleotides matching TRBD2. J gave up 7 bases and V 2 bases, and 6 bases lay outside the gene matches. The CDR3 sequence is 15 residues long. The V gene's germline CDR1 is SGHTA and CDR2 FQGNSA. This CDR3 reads CASSLWTSGANEQYF. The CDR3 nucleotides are TGTGCCAGCAGCTTATGGACTAGCGGGGCCAATGAGCAGTACTTC. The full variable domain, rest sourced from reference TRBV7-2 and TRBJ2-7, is GAGVSQSPSNKVTEKGKDVELRCDPISGHTALYWYRQSLGQGLEFLIYFQGNSAPDKSGLPSDRFSAERTGGSVSTLTIQRTQQEDSAVYLCASSLWTSGANEQYFGPGTRLTVT.

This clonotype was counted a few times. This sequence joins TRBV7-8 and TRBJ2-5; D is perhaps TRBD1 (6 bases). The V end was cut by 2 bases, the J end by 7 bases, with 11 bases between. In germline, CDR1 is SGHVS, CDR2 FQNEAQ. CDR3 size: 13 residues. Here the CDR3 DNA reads TGTGCCAGCAGCTTACAGGGGTCCGGGACCCAGTACTTC. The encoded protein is CASSLQGSGTQYF.